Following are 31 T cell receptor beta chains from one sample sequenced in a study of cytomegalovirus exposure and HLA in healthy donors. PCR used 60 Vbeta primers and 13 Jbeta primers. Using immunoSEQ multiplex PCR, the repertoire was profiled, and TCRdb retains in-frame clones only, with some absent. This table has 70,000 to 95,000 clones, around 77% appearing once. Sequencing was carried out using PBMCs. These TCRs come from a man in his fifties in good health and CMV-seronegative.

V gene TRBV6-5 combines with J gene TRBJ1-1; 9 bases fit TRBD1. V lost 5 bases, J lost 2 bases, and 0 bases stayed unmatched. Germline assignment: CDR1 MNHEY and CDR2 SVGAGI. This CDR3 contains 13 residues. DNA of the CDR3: TGTGCCAGCAGTACAGGGGGCAACACTGAAGCTTTCTTT. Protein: CASSTGGNTEAFF.

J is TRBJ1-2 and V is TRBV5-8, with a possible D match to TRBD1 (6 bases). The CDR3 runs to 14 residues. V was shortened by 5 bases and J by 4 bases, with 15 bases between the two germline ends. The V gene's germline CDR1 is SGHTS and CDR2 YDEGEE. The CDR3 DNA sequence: TGTGCCAGCAGTCCGGGACACCGGAGCTATGGCTACACCTTC. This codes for CASSPGHRSYGYTF.

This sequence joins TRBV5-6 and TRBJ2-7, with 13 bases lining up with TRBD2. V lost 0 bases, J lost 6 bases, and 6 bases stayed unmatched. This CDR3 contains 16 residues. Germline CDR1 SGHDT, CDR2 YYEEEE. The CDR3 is CASSLGLAGGSREQYF. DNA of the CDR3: TGTGCCAGCAGCTTGGGACTAGCGGGGGGATCTCGCGAGCAGTACTTC.

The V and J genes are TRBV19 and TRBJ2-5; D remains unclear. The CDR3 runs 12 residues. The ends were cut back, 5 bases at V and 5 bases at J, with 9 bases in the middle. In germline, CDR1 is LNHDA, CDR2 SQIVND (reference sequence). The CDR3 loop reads CASSLVPETQYF. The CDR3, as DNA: TGTGCCAGTAGTTTAGTCCCGGAGACCCAGTACTTC.

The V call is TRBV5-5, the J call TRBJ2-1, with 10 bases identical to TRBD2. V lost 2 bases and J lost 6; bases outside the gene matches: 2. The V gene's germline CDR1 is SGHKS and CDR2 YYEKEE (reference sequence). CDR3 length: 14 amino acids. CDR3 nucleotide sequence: TGTGCCAGCAGCTTAGCGGGGGGGGTCAATGAGCAGTTCTTC. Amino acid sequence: CASSLAGGVNEQFF. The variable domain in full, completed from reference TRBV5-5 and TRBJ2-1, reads DAGVTQSPTHLIKTRGQQVTLRCSPISGHKSVSWYQQVLGQGPQFIFQYYEKEERGRGNFPDRFSARQFPNYSSELNVNALLLGDSALYLCASSLAGGVNEQFFGPGTRLTVL.

CDR3 in amino acids: CASSRQTGQGSEQYF. The CDR3 region has the DNA TGTGCCAGCAGCCGACAAACGGGACAGGGCTCCGAGCAGTACTTC. The V and J genes are TRBV5-4 and TRBJ2-7; 9 bases are shared with TRBD1. The CDR3 contains 15 residues. From germline, CDR1 is SGHNT and CDR2 YYREEE (reference sequence). Germline trimming cut 4 bases from V and 6 bases from J; bases unmatched to any gene: 11.

CDR3 in DNA: TGTGCCAGCAGCCCCACCCCCGGGAATGGCTACACCTTC. Its translation: CASSPTPGNGYTF. The V and J genes are TRBV9 and TRBJ1-2; D not certain. V dropped 4 bases and J dropped 6 bases, with 13 bases sitting between them. The CDR3 sequence is 13 residues long. From germline, CDR1 is SGDLS and CDR2 YYNGEE.

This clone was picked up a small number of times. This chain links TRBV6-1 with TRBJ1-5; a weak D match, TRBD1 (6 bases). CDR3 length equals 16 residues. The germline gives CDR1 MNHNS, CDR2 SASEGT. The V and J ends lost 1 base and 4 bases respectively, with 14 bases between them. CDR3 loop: CASSEGVGQGNQPQHF. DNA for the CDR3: TGTGCCAGCAGTGAAGGTGTTGGGCAGGGGAATCAGCCCCAGCATTTT.

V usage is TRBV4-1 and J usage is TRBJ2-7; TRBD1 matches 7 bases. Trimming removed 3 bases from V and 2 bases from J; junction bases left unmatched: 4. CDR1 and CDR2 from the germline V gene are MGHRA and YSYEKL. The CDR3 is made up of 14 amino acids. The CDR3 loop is CASSHNRGAYEQYF. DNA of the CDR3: TGCGCCAGCAGCCACAACAGGGGAGCCTACGAGCAGTACTTC.

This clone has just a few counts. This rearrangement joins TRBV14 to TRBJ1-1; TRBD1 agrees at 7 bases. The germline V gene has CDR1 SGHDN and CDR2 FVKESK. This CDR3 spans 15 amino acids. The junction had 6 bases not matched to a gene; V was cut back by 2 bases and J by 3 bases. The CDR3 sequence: CASSQSTGTDTEAFF. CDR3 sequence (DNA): TGTGCCAGCAGCCAAAGTACCGGGACAGACACTGAAGCTTTCTTT.

The CDR3 bases are TGTGCCAGTAGGGAGACACAGGATAGCAATCAGCCCCAGCATTTT. Translated: CASRETQDSNQPQHF. This chain connects TRBV19 to TRBJ1-5, with D maybe TRBD1 (5 bases). V was cut by 6 bases and J by 0 bases, with 12 bases left in between. Germline CDR1 is LNHDA and CDR2 is SQIVND (reference sequence). This CDR3 is 15 amino acids long.

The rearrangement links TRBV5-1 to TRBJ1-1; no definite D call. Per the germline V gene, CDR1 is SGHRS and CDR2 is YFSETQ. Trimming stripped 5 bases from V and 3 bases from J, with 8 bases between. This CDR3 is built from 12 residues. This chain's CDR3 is CASRSGDTEAFF. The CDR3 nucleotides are TGCGCCAGCAGATCCGGGGACACTGAAGCTTTCTTT.

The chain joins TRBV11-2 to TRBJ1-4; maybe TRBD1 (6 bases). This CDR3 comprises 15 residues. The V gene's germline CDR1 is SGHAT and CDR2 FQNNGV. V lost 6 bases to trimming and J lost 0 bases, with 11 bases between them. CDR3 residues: CASSRDTTTNEKLFF. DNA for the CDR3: TGTGCCAGCAGTCGGGACACAACAACTAATGAAAAACTGTTTTTT. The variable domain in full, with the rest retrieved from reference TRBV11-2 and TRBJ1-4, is EAGVAQSPRYKIIEKRQSVAFWCNPISGHATLYWYQQILGQGPKLLIQFQNNGVVDDSQLPKDRFSAERLKGVDSTLKIQPAKLEDSAVYLCASSRDTTTNEKLFFGSGTQLSVL.

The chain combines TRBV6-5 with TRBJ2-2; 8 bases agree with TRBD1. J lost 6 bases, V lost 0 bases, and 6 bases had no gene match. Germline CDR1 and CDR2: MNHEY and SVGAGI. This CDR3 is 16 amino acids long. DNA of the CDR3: TGTGCCAGCAGTTACTCGTCCAGGGGGCCCGCCGGGGAGCTGTTTTTT. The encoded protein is CASSYSSRGPAGELFF.

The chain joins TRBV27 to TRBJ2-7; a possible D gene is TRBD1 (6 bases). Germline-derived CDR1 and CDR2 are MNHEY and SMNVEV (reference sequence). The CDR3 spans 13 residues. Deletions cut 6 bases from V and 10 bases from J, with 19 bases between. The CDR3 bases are TGTGCCAGCAGCCCCCCCCGCCGGGACAAACAGTACTTC. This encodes CASSPPRRDKQYF.

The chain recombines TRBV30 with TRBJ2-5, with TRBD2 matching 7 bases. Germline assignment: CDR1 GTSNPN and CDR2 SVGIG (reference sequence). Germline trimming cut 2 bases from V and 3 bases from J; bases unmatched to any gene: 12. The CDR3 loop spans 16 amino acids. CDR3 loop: CAWSYTTWGGKETQYF. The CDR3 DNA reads TGTGCCTGGAGTTACACTACCTGGGGAGGGAAAGAGACCCAGTACTTC.

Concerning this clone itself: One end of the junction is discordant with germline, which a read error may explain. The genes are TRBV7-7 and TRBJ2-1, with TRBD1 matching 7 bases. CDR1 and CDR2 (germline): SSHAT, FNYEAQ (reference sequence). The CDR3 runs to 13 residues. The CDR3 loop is CASSSQGLNEQFF. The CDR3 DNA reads TGTGCTAGCAGCTCACAGGGGCTCAATGAGCAGTTCTTC.

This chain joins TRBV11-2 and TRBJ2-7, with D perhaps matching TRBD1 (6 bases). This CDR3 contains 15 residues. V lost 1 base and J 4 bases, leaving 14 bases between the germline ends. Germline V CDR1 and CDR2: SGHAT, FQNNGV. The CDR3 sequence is CASSLGWGQGYEQYF. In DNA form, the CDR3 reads TGTGCCAGCAGCTTAGGGTGGGGGCAGGGGTACGAGCAGTACTTC.

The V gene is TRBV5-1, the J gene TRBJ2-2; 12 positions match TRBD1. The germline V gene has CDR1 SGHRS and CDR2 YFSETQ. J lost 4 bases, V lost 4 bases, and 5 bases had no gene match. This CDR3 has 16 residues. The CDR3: CASSPLGQGATGELFF. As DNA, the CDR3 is TGCGCCAGCAGCCCCCTGGGACAGGGGGCCACCGGGGAGCTGTTTTTT.

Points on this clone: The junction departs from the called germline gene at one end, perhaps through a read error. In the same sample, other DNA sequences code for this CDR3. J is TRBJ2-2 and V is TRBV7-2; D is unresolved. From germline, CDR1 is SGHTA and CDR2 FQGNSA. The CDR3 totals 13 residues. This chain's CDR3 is CASSVTETGELFF. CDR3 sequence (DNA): TGCGCCAGCAGCGTCACAGAGACCGGGGAGCTGTTTTTT. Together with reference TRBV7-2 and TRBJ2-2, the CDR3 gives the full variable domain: GAGVSQSPSNKVTEKGKDVELRCDPISGHTALYWYRQSLGQGLEFLIYFQGNSAPDKSGLPSDRFSAERTGGSVSTLTIQRTQQEDSAVYLCASSVTETGELFFGEGSRLTVL.

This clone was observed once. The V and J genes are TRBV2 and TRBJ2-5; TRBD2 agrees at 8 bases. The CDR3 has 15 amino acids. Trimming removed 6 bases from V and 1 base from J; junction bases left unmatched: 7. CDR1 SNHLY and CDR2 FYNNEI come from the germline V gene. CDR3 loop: CASRPPGGVQETQYF. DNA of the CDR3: TGTGCCAGCAGACCGCCCGGGGGGGTCCAAGAGACCCAGTACTTC.

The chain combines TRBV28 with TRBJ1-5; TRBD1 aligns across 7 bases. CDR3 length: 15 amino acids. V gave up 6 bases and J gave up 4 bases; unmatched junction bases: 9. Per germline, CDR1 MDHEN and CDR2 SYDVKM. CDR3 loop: CASRPTGSRNQPQHF. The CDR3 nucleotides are TGTGCCAGCAGGCCGACAGGGTCCCGGAATCAGCCCCAGCATTTT. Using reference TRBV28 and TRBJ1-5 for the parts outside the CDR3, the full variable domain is DVKVTQSSRYLVKRTGEKVFLECVQDMDHENMFWYRQDPGLGLRLIYFSYDVKMKEKGDIPEGYSVSREKKERFSLILESASTNQTSMYLCASRPTGSRNQPQHFGDGTRLSIL.

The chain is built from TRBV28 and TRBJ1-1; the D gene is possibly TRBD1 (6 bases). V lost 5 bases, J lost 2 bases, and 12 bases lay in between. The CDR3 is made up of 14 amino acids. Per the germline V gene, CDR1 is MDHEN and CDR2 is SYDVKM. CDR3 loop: CASSPGQPNTEAFF. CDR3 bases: TGTGCCAGCAGTCCCGGACAGCCCAACACTGAAGCTTTCTTT.

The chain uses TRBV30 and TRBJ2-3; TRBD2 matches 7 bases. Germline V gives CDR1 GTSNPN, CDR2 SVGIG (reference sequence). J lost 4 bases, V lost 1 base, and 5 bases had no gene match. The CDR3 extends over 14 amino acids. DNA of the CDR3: TGTGCCTGGAGTGGAGCGGGGTGGGCAGATACGCAGTATTTT. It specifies CAWSGAGWADTQYF.

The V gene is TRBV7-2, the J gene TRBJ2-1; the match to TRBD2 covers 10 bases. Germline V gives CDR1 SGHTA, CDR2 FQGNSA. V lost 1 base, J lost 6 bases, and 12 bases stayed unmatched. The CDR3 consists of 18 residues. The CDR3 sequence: CASSLVAGGNLRANEQFF. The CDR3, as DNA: TGTGCCAGCAGCTTAGTAGCGGGGGGAAATCTGCGAGCCAATGAGCAGTTCTTC.

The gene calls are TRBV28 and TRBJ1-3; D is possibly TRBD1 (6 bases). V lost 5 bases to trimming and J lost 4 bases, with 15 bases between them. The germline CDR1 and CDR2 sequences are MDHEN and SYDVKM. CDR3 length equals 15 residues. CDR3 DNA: TGTGCCAGCAGTCCGCCGAACAGGGAAGGAAACACCATATATTTT. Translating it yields CASSPPNREGNTIYF.

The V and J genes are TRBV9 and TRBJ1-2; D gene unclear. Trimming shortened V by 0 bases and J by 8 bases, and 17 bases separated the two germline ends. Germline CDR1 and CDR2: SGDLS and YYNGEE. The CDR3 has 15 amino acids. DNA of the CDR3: TGTGCCAGCAGCGTAGGAAAGGCAGCTACCGGGGGCTACACCTTC. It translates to CASSVGKAATGGYTF.

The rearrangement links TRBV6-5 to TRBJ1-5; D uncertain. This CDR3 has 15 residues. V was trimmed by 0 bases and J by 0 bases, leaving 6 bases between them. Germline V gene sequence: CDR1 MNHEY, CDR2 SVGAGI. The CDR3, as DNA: TGTGCCAGCAGTTACTCCAGAAATAGCAATCAGCCCCAGCATTTT. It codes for CASSYSRNSNQPQHF.

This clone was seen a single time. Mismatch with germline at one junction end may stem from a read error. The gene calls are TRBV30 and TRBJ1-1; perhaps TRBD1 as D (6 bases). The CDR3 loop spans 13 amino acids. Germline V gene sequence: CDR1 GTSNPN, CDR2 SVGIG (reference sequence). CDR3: CGARGSWNTEAFF. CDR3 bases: TGCGGCGCCAGGGGCTCATGGAACACTGAAGCTTTCTTT.

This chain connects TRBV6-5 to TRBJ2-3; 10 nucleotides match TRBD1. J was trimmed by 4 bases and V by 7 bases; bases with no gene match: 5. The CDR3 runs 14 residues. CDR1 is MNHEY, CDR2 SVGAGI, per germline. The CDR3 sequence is CASIDRGRADTQYF. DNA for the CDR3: TGTGCCAGCATCGACAGGGGGCGGGCAGATACGCAGTATTTT.

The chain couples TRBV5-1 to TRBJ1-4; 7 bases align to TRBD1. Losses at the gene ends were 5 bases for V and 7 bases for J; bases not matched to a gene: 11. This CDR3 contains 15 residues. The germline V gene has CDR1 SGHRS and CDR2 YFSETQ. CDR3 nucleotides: TGCGCCAGCAGAGCTCTAGGGGGCAGTTCTGAAAAACTGTTTTTT. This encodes CASRALGGSSEKLFF.